The 9 T cell receptor beta chains presented below share a single source sample, sequenced in a study of T cell changes during pregnancy in multiple sclerosis. Profiling relied on immunoSEQ multiplex PCR, and the TCRdb table lists in-frame clones only, not all of them. The sample shows fewer than 85,000 clones, roughly 92% of them seen only once. The sample here was peripheral blood, taken in the second trimester of pregnancy. All receptors come from a female donor with multiple sclerosis, enrolled in a pregnancy study.

This clone has just one count. V and J are TRBV27 and TRBJ1-1; D gene unclear. The CDR3 spans 15 residues. Between the trimmed V and J ends, which lost 2 bases and 4 bases, there was a span of 14 bases. Germline V gene lookup returns CDR1 MNHEY and CDR2 SMNVEV (reference sequence). CDR3 sequence (DNA): TGTGCCAGCAGTTTAGTTCGAGGAGGAGGCACTGAAGCTTTCTTT. Translation gives CASSLVRGGGTEAFF.

J is TRBJ2-2 and V is TRBV19; D is perhaps TRBD1 (5 bases). This CDR3 is 15 amino acids long. V shed 7 bases and J shed 2 bases, with 14 bases lying between them. Germline CDR1 reads LNHDA; CDR2 reads SQIVND (reference sequence). CDR3 sequence (DNA): TGTGCCAGTACCACAGGCCGGAGAAACACCGGGGAGCTGTTTTTT. Translation: CASTTGRRNTGELFF.

This sequence joins TRBV4-3 and TRBJ1-1; no reliable D call. In germline, CDR1 is LGHNA, CDR2 YSLEER. The CDR3 is 14 amino acids. Deletions cut 0 bases from V and 2 bases from J, with 7 bases between. CDR3: CASSQENRNTEAFF. The CDR3, as DNA: TGCGCCAGCAGCCAAGAGAACAGAAACACTGAAGCTTTCTTT.

J is TRBJ1-2 and V is TRBV7-8, with 7 bases matching TRBD1. V was pared by 1 base and J by 0 bases, with 2 bases of the junction left unmatched. This CDR3 has 15 amino acids. Looked up from germline, CDR1 is SGHVS and CDR2 is FQNEAQ. The CDR3: CASSLVGQSNYGYTF. In nucleotides, the CDR3 is TGTGCCAGCAGCTTAGTGGGACAGTCTAACTATGGCTACACCTTC.

The chain employs TRBV9 and TRBJ2-3; maybe TRBD1 (7 bases). The CDR3 contains 16 residues. V lost 4 bases and J lost 3, with 18 bases in between. The germline V gene has CDR1 SGDLS and CDR2 YYNGEE. CDR3 region: CASSPPQGGRTDTQYF. In nucleotides, the CDR3 is TGTGCCAGCAGCCCCCCCCAGGGGGGCAGAACAGATACGCAGTATTTT. The entire variable domain, with the rest obtained from reference TRBV9 and TRBJ2-3, is as follows: DSGVTQTPKHLITATGQRVTLRCSPRSGDLSVYWYQQSLDQGLQFLIQYYNGEERAKGNILERFSAQQFPDLHSELNLSSLELGDSALYFCASSPPQGGRTDTQYFGPGTRLTVL.

The chain uses TRBV6-1 and TRBJ2-7; TRBD2 aligns across 11 bases. The CDR3 loop spans 16 amino acids. The ends lost 3 bases at V and 0 bases at J; junction bases unmatched: 4. Germline values: CDR1 MNHNS, CDR2 SASEGT. The CDR3 DNA follows: TGTGCCAGCAGTGAGAATAGCGGGGGGGACTCCTACGAGCAGTACTTC. This sequence encodes CASSENSGGDSYEQYF.

The chain links TRBV4-2 to TRBJ1-2; 7 nucleotides line up with TRBD1. The CDR3 has 14 amino acids. Germline CDR1 and CDR2: LGHNA and YNFKEQ. After removal of 3 bases from V and 3 bases from J, the junction contained 4 bases not matched to a gene. The CDR3 bases are TGTGCCAGCAGCCATACAGGGGAGCACTATGGCTACACCTTC. Protein product: CASSHTGEHYGYTF.

This rearrangement joins TRBV5-1 to TRBJ2-7; TRBD1 agrees at 7 bases. J was trimmed by 5 bases and V by 7 bases; bases with no gene match: 15. This CDR3 region has 15 residues. Germline CDR1 SGHRS, CDR2 YFSETQ. The CDR3 region is CASGIQGVSYDEQYF. Written as DNA, the CDR3 is TGCGCCAGCGGAATTCAGGGGGTTAGCTACGACGAGCAGTACTTC.

The genes are TRBV6-6 and TRBJ1-6, with D unclear. The germline V gene encodes CDR1 MNHNY and CDR2 SVGAGI (reference sequence). The CDR3 length is 12 residues. The V end lost 5 bases, the J end lost 5 bases, and 4 bases lay between the germline ends. This CDR3 is CASSPNNSPLHF. CDR3 in DNA: TGTGCCAGCAGTCCTAATAATTCACCCCTCCACTTT.